The 10 T cell receptor beta chains presented below share a single source sample, sequenced in a study of T cell responses to AZD1222 COVID-19 vaccine. Profiled with immunoSEQ multiplex PCR; TCRdb holds only in-frame clones, not every one. Of 130,000 to 150,000 clones in the sample, 75% to 85% are singletons; the top ten hold about 4%. The source material was peripheral blood, sampled on day 0 of MenACWY control vaccination. The receptors stem from an adult in good health.

V usage is TRBV19 and J usage is TRBJ1-3, with 7 bases aligning to TRBD1. CDR1 and CDR2 (germline): LNHDA, SQIVND (reference sequence). The CDR3 extends over 14 amino acids. The V and J ends lost 4 bases and 5 bases, in that order; junction bases with no gene match: 5. The CDR3 region has the DNA TGTGCCAGTAGTAACCAGGGACAGCGAAACACCATATATTTT. Protein product: CASSNQGQRNTIYF.

This clone was seen a single time. This chain links TRBV24-1 with TRBJ2-3; a weak D match, TRBD1 (6 bases). V lost 3 bases, J lost 4 bases, and 22 bases lay in between. Germline V gene data show CDR1 as KGHDR and CDR2 as SFDVKD. The CDR3 runs 18 residues. The CDR3 coding sequence is TGTGCCACCAGTGATCTGGCCTCAGGACAGCCTGAGGCAGATACGCAGTATTTT. It is translated as CATSDLASGQPEADTQYF.

The chain employs TRBV19 and TRBJ1-1; weak D call: TRBD1 (6 bases). V was clipped by 1 base and J by 4 bases, with 13 bases between them. The CDR3 has 15 amino acids. Germline CDR1 reads LNHDA; CDR2 reads SQIVND (reference sequence). The CDR3 nucleotides read TGTGCCAGTAGTATAGTCGGGGGCCCGGCCACTGAAGCTTTCTTT. Its translation: CASSIVGGPATEAFF.

V is TRBV2 and J is TRBJ2-2; 16 nucleotides match TRBD2. The V and J ends lost 7 bases and 4 bases, in that order; junction bases with no gene match: 6. CDR3 length: 17 residues. Germline CDR1 SNHLY, CDR2 FYNNEI. CDR3 sequence (DNA): TGTGCCAGCACGGGGACTAGCGGGGGGGTTGGCACCGGGGAGCTGTTTTTT. Amino acid sequence: CASTGTSGGVGTGELFF.

This clone has just a few counts. The chain joins TRBV20-1 to TRBJ2-1; D is tentatively TRBD1 or TRBD2 (5 bases each). The germline V gene encodes CDR1 DFQATT and CDR2 SNEGSKA (reference sequence). V was shortened by 3 bases and J by 2 bases, with 17 bases between the two germline ends. This CDR3 has 16 residues. The CDR3 region is CSASIAAGDAYNEQFF. CDR3 sequence (DNA): TGCAGTGCTAGTATCGCCGCTGGGGACGCCTACAATGAGCAGTTCTTC.

The chain links TRBV10-3 to TRBJ1-1; possibly TRBD1 for D (5 bases). Trimming removed 2 bases at V and 4 bases at J, with 11 bases between. This CDR3 is built from 14 residues. Looked up from germline, CDR1 is ENHRY and CDR2 is SYGVKD. The CDR3: CAISEGQGITEAFF. The CDR3 DNA sequence: TGTGCCATCAGTGAGGGCCAGGGAATCACTGAAGCTTTCTTT.

The chain combines TRBV7-6 with TRBJ1-5; 7 bases are shared with TRBD1. V dropped 1 base and J dropped 7; count of bases not matched to a gene: 10. From germline, CDR1 is SGHVS and CDR2 FNYEAQ. The CDR3 length is 16 residues. This CDR3 reads CASSLGQGGTGQPQHF. CDR3 in DNA: TGTGCCAGCAGCTTAGGACAGGGAGGGACCGGCCAGCCCCAGCATTTT.

This clone was picked up one time. The J gene is TRBJ1-6, the V gene TRBV9; D remains ambiguous. Germline assignment: CDR1 SGDLS and CDR2 YYNGEE. The V end was cut by 0 bases, the J end by 12 bases, with 13 bases between. The length of the CDR3 is 14 residues. The CDR3 nucleotides read TGTGCCAGCAGCGTAGGTATAGGAGATGTACCCCTCCACTTT. The encoded protein is CASSVGIGDVPLHF. Using reference TRBV9 and TRBJ1-6 for the parts outside the CDR3, the full variable domain is DSGVTQTPKHLITATGQRVTLRCSPRSGDLSVYWYQQSLDQGLQFLIQYYNGEERAKGNILERFSAQQFPDLHSELNLSSLELGDSALYFCASSVGIGDVPLHFGNGTRLTVT.

This clone was detected a few times. CDR3 region: CASSELGTGLLTEAFF. For the CDR3, the DNA is TGTGCCAGCAGTGAATTAGGGACAGGGTTACTAACTGAAGCTTTCTTT. The chain recombines TRBV25-1 with TRBJ1-1, with 9 bases fitting TRBD1. Germline V gene sequence: CDR1 MGHDK, CDR2 SYGVNS. This CDR3 spans 16 amino acids. Unmatched junction bases numbered 8, after V lost 1 base and J lost 5 bases.

The chain employs TRBV15 and TRBJ1-5; D possibly corresponds to TRBD1 (6 bases). This CDR3 is 15 amino acids long. V was clipped by 0 bases and J by 7 bases, with 13 bases between them. In germline, CDR1 is LNHNV, CDR2 YYDKDF (reference sequence). Written as DNA, the CDR3 is TGTGCCACCAGCAGAGATTTACAGGGCCCCCAGCCCCAGCATTTT. Its protein product is CATSRDLQGPQPQHF. The whole variable domain, filled in from reference TRBV15 and TRBJ1-5, reads DAMVIQNPRYQVTQFGKPVTLSCSQTLNHNVMYWYQQKSSQAPKLLFHYYDKDFNNEADTPDNFQSRRPNTSFCFLDIRSPGLGDTAMYLCATSRDLQGPQPQHFGDGTRLSIL.